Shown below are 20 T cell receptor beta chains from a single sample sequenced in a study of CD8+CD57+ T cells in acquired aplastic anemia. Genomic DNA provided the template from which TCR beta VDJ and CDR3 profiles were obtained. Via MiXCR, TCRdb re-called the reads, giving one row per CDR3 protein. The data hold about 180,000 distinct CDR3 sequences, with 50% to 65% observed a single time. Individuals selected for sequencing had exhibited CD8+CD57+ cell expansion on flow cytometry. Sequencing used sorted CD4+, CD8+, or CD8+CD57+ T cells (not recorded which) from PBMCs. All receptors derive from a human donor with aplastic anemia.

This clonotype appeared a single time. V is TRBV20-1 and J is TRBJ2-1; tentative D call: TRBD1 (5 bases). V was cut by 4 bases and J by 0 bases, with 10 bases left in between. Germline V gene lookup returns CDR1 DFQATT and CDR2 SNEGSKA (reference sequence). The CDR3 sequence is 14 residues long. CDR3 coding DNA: TGCAGTGCTAAAGACAGTAGCTCCTACAATGAGCAGTTCTTC. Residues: CSAKDSSSYNEQFF.

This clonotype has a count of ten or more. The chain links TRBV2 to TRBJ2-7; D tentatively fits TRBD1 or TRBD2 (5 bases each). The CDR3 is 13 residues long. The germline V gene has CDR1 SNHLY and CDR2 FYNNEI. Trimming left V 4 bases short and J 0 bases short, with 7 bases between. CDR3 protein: CASSVRGSYEQYF. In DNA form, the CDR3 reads TGTGCCAGCAGTGTGAGGGGCTCCTACGAGCAGTACTTC.

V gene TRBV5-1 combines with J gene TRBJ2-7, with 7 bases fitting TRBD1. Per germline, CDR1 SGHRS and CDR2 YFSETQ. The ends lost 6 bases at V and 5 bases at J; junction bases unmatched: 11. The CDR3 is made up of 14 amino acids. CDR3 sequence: CASNPGRGPNEQYF. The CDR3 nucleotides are TGCGCCAGCAATCCGGGAAGGGGGCCGAACGAGCAGTACTTC.

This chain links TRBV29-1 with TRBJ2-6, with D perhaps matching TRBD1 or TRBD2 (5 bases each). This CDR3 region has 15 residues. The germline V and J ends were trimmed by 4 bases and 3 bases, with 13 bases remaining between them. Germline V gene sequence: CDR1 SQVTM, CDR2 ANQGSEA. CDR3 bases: TGCAGCGTTGTTGCAAGGGGAGATGGGGCCAACGTCCTGACTTTC. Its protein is CSVVARGDGANVLTF.

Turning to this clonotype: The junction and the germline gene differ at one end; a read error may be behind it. For the CDR3, the DNA is TGTGCCAGTAGTAACTCCGGGACTTCTGGAAACACCATATGTTTT. Translation: CASSNSGTSGNTICF. V is TRBV19 and J is TRBJ1-3, with D possibly TRBD1 on 5 matching bases. The germline V gene encodes CDR1 LNHDA and CDR2 SQIVND (reference sequence). This CDR3 is 15 amino acids long.

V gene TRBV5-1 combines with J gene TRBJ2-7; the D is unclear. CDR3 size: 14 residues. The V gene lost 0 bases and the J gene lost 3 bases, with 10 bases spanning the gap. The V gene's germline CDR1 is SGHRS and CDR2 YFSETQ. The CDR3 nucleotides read TGCGCCAGCAGCTTGGGGGCAGTCGGCTACGAGCAGTACTTC. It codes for CASSLGAVGYEQYF.

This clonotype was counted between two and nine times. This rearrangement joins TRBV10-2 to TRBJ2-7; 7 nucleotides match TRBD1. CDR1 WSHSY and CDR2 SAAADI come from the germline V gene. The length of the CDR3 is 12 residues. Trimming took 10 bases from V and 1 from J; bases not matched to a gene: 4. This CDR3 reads CATRDRSYEQYF. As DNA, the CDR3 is TGCGCCACCCGGGACAGATCCTACGAGCAGTACTTC.

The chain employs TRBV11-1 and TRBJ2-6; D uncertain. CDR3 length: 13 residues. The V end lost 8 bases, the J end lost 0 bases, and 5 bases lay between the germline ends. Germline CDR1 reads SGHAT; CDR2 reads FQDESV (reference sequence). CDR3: CASLLSGANVLTF. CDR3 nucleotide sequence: TGTGCCAGCCTCCTCTCTGGGGCCAACGTCCTGACTTTC. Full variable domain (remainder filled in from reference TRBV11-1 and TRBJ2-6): EAEVAQSPRYKITEKSQAVAFWCDPISGHATLYWYRQILGQGPELLVQFQDESVVDDSQLPKDRFSAERLKGVDSTLKIQPAELGDSAMYLCASLLSGANVLTFGAGSRLTVL.

The CDR3 DNA sequence: TGCGCCAGCAGCTTGGCCGGGGTGGAAAACACCATATATTTT. It codes for CASSLAGVENTIYF. This chain joins TRBV5-1 and TRBJ1-3; no clear D. Germline values: CDR1 SGHRS, CDR2 YFSETQ. V lost 0 bases and J 6 bases, leaving 10 bases between the germline ends. CDR3 length: 14 residues.

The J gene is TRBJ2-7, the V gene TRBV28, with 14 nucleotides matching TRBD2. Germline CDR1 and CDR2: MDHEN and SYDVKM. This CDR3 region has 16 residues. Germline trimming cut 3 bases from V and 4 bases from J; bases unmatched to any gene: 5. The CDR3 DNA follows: TGTGCCAGCAGTTTCCCTAGACTAGCGGGAGGGTACGAGCAGTACTTC. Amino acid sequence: CASSFPRLAGGYEQYF. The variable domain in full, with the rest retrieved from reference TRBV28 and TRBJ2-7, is DVKVTQSSRYLVKRTGEKVFLECVQDMDHENMFWYRQDPGLGLRLIYFSYDVKMKEKGDIPEGYSVSREKKERFSLILESASTNQTSMYLCASSFPRLAGGYEQYFGPGTRLTVT.

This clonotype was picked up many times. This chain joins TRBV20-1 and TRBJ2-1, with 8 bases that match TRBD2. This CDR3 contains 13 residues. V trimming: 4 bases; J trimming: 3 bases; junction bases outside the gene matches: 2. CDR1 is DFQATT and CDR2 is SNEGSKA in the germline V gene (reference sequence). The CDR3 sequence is CSATGGDYNEQFF. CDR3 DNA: TGCAGTGCTACGGGGGGGGACTACAATGAGCAGTTCTTC.

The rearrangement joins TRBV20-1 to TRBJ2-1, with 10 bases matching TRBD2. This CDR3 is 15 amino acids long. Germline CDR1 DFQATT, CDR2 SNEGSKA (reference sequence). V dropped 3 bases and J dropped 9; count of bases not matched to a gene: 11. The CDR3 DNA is TGCAGTGCTAGCCAGAGACTAGCGGGTGATAGTGAGCAGTTCTTC. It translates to CSASQRLAGDSEQFF.

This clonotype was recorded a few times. The DNA of the CDR3 is TGTGCCAGCAGTTACCCGACCCCCCGGGAGCTAGACAATGAGCAGTTCTTC. It encodes CASSYPTPRELDNEQFF. This chain connects TRBV12-3 or TRBV12-4 to TRBJ2-1, with a possible D match to TRBD2 (6 bases). The CDR3 loop spans 17 amino acids. The V and J ends lost 4 bases and 5 bases respectively, with 21 bases between them.

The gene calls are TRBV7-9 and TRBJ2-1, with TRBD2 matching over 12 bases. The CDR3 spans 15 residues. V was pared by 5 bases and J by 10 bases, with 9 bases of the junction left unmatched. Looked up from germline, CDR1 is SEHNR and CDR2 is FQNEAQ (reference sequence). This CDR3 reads CASSQSASGGVEQFF. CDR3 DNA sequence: TGTGCCAGCAGCCAAAGCGCTAGCGGGGGGGTCGAGCAGTTCTTC.

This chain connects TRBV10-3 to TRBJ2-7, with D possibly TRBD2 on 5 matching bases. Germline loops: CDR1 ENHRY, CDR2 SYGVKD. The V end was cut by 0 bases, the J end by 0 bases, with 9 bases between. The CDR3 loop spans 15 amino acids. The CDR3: CAISESDSSSYEQYF. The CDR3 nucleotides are TGTGCCATCAGTGAGTCGGACTCGAGCTCCTACGAGCAGTACTTC.

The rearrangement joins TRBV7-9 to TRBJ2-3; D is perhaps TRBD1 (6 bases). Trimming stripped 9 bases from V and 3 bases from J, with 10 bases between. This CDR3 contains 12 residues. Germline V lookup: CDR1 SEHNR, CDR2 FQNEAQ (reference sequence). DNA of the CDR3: TGTGCCAGTACCACAGGGACAGATACGCAGTATTTT. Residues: CASTTGTDTQYF.

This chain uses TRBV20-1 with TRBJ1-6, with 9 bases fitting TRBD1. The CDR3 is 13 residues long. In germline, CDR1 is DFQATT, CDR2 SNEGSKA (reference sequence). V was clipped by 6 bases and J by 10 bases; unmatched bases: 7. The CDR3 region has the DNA TGCAGTGCGCCGGGACAGGGTGAATCACCCCTCCACTTT. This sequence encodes CSAPGQGESPLHF.

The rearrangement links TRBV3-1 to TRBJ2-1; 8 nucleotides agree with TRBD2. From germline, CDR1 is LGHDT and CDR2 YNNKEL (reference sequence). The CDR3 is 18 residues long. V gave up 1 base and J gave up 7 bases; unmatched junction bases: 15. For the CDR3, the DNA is TGTGCCAGCAGCCAAGTAGCGGGGCGCCAAGAAAATTTGAATGAGCAGTTCTTC. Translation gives CASSQVAGRQENLNEQFF.

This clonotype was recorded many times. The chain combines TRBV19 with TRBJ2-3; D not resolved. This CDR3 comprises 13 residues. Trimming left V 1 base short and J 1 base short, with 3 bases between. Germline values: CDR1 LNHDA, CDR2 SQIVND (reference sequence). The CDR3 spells CASSIGGTDTQYF. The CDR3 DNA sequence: TGTGCCAGTAGTATAGGAGGCACAGATACGCAGTATTTT.

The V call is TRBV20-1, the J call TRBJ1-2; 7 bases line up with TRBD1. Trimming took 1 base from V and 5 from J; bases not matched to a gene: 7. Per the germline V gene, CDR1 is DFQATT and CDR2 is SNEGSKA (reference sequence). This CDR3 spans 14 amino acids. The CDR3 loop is CSARGAGGRYGYTF. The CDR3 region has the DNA TGCAGTGCTAGAGGGGCAGGGGGTCGATATGGCTACACCTTC.